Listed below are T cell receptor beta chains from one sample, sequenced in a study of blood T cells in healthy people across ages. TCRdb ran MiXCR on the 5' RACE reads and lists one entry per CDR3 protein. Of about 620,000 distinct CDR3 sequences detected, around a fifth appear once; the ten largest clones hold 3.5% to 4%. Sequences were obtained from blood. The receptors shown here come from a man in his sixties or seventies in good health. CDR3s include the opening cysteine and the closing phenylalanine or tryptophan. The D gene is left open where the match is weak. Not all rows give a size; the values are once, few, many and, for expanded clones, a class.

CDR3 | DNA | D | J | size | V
CASSVAGFDGYTF | TGTGCCAGCAGCGTAGCAGGGTTTGATGGCTACACCTTC | - | TRBJ1-2 | - | TRBV9
CASSQMRTSYEQCF | TGTGCCAGCAGCCAAATGAGGACTAGTTACGAGCAGTGCTTC | TRBD2 | TRBJ2-7 | - | TRBV3-1
CASSLRDRGGEKLFF | TGTGCCAGCAGTTTGCGGGACAGGGGTGGGGAAAAACTGTTTTTT | TRBD1 | TRBJ1-4 | - | TRBV28
CASRNTGLQETQYF | TGTGCCAGCAGGAACACAGGACTCCAAGAGACCCAGTACTTC | - | TRBJ2-5 | once | TRBV3-1
CASTEGSGNIQYF | TGCGCCAGCACAGAGGGGTCGGGAAACATTCAGTACTTC | - | TRBJ2-4 | many | TRBV5-1
CASSPTPQDTQYF | TGTGCCAGCAGCCCAACGCCGCAGGATACGCAGTATTTT | - | TRBJ2-3 | few | TRBV11-2
CSARPGLAGALGANVLTF | TGCAGTGCTAGACCGGGACTAGCGGGAGCACTTGGGGCCAACGTCCTGACTTTC | TRBD2 | TRBJ2-6 | few | TRBV20-1
CASNTGGQETQYF | TGTGCCAGCAATACAGGGGGGCAAGAGACCCAGTACTTC | TRBD1 | TRBJ2-5 | - | TRBV25-1
CASHRGNYGYTF | TGTGCCAGCCACCGGGGGAACTATGGCTACACCTTC | - | TRBJ1-2 | few | TRBV6-2/TRBV6-3
CASSSWTEDGYGYTF | TGTGCCAGCAGTTCCTGGACCGAGGATGGGTATGGCTACACCTTC | - | TRBJ1-2 | - | TRBV27
CSATGDINEKLFF | TGCAGTGCTACCGGGGACATAAATGAAAAACTGTTTTTT | - | TRBJ1-4 | many | TRBV20-1
CATSAGTTGYTF | TGTGCCACCTCTGCCGGGACAACTGGCTACACCTTC | - | TRBJ1-2 | - | TRBV28
CASSISGQGANGYTF | TGTGCCAGCAGCATAAGCGGGCAGGGGGCGAATGGCTACACCTTC | TRBD1 | TRBJ1-2 | - | TRBV7-9
CASSLDSTSINEQFF | TGCGCCAGCAGCTTGGATTCAACTAGCATAAATGAGCAGTTCTTC | - | TRBJ2-1 | many | TRBV5-1
CASTPLAGEFTGELFF | TGCGCCAGCACCCCGTTAGCGGGAGAATTCACCGGGGAGCTGTTTTTT | TRBD2 | TRBJ2-2 | - | TRBV5-1